These 30 T cell receptor beta chains were all obtained from the same sample, sequenced in a study of monozygotic twins with inflammatory bowel disease. TCRdb re-called the 5' RACE reads and catalogs CDR3 proteins one per entry, DNA excluded. Its listing shows 300,000 to 350,000 distinct CDR3 sequences. Sequencing was carried out using blood. Receptor source: a human donor with ulcerative colitis or Crohn's disease, or a healthy co-twin of an affected twin (not recorded which).

This CDR3 is CASSLARDTGELFF. The chain uses TRBV5-1 and TRBJ2-2. The CDR3 loop spans 14 amino acids. CDR1 and CDR2 from the germline V gene are SGHRS and YFSETQ. The whole variable domain, remainder taken from reference TRBV5-1 and TRBJ2-2, is KAGVTQTPRYLIKTRGQQVTLSCSPISGHRSVSWYQQTPGQGLQFLFEYFSETQRNKGNFPGRFSGRQFSNSRSEMNVSTLELGDSALYLCASSLARDTGELFFGEGSRLTVL.

The chain recombines TRBV4-1 with TRBJ1-2; TCRdb designates TRBD1, a call that cannot be tested without DNA. Germline assignment: CDR1 MGHRA and CDR2 YSYEKL. The CDR3 totals 16 residues. The CDR3 is CASSQDGGGVNYGYTF.

The gene calls are TRBV4-2 and TRBJ1-1. Germline V gene sequence: CDR1 LGHNA, CDR2 YNFKEQ. The CDR3 has 16 amino acids. This chain's CDR3 is CASTSHDGSENTEAFF.

The J gene is TRBJ2-1, the V gene TRBV6-1; no DNA is available, so the TRBD1 call from TCRdb remains unchecked. Per the germline V gene, CDR1 is MNHNS and CDR2 is SASEGT. The CDR3 is 15 amino acids. CDR3 region: CASSDPGTAYNEQFF.

The genes are TRBV5-1 and TRBJ1-1; without DNA, the TCRdb call of TRBD1 cannot be checked. The CDR3 runs 13 residues. In germline, CDR1 is SGHRS, CDR2 YFSETQ. The CDR3 sequence is CASKGASNTEAFF.

V is TRBV19 and J is TRBJ2-7; TCRdb proposes TRBD2, but this gene call is untestable without DNA. Germline CDR1 reads LNHDA; CDR2 reads SQIVND (reference sequence). The CDR3 totals 14 residues. The CDR3 is CASSAWTSGFEQYF.

The CDR3 is CASSLGDKNTEAFF. V gene TRBV7-8 combines with J gene TRBJ1-1; TCRdb lists TRBD1, though no DNA is available to test this call. Germline V lookup: CDR1 SGHVS, CDR2 FQNEAQ. The CDR3 is made up of 14 amino acids.

V and J are TRBV5-1 and TRBJ1-6; absent DNA, TCRdb's TRBD1 call cannot be checked. The CDR3 consists of 15 residues. Germline V CDR1 and CDR2: SGHRS, YFSETQ. CDR3 loop: CASSLDTGTNSPLHF.

The V gene is TRBV28, the J gene TRBJ1-2; TCRdb picks TRBD1, but there is no DNA to check that call. The germline V gene encodes CDR1 MDHEN and CDR2 SYDVKM. CDR3 size: 17 residues. The CDR3 region is CASSLWDRGDPNYGYTF.

The CDR3 reads CASSPIRQSNTGELFF. The genes are TRBV5-5 and TRBJ2-2; the TRBD1 assignment by TCRdb is unverifiable without DNA. CDR3 length: 16 amino acids. The V gene's germline CDR1 is SGHKS and CDR2 YYEKEE (reference sequence).

The chain couples TRBV9 to TRBJ2-1; the D gene TCRdb calls, TRBD2, cannot be checked with no DNA. From germline, CDR1 is SGDLS and CDR2 YYNGEE. The CDR3 totals 15 residues. CDR3 sequence reads: CASGRETSILNEQFF.

The genes are TRBV20-1 and TRBJ1-4; TCRdb's assignment of TRBD1 cannot be checked, as there is no DNA. CDR1 and CDR2 (germline): DFQATT, SNEGSKA (reference sequence). The CDR3 length is 15 residues. CDR3 loop: CSARPRGTGGRELFF.

This chain connects TRBV19 to TRBJ1-5; the TRBD1 assignment by TCRdb is unverifiable without DNA. Germline V lookup: CDR1 LNHDA, CDR2 SQIVND (reference sequence). The CDR3 length is 19 residues. The CDR3 region is CASSIVQLDREWNNQPQHF. Based on the CDR3 plus reference TRBV19 and TRBJ1-5, the full variable domain is DGGITQSPKYLFRKEGQNVTLSCEQNLNHDAMYWYRQDPGQGLRLIYYSQIVNDFQKGDIAEGYSVSREKKESFPLTVTSAQKNPTAFYLCASSIVQLDREWNNQPQHFGDGTRLSIL.

V and J are TRBV27 and TRBJ2-1; TCRdb's D gene call, TRBD1, goes unchecked for lack of DNA. CDR3 length: 13 residues. Looked up from germline, CDR1 is MNHEY and CDR2 is SMNVEV (reference sequence). The chain's CDR3 is CASSLFVGQNQFF.

V usage is TRBV20-1 and J usage is TRBJ2-5; there is no DNA to check the TCRdb D call of TRBD1. The CDR3 has 14 residues. Germline CDR1 DFQATT, CDR2 SNEGSKA (reference sequence). CDR3 amino acids: CSALPSPGGETQYF.

The CDR3 loop is CAWSVEGKTEAFF. This chain connects TRBV30 to TRBJ1-1. The CDR3 loop spans 13 amino acids. CDR1 is GTSNPN, CDR2 SVGIG, per germline (reference sequence).

The chain's CDR3 is CATSRTYNEQFF. The rearrangement joins TRBV15 to TRBJ2-1. This CDR3 is built from 12 residues. Looked up from germline, CDR1 is LNHNV and CDR2 is YYDKDF (reference sequence).

V is TRBV19 and J is TRBJ2-1; TCRdb names TRBD1, which stays unverified in the absence of DNA. The germline V gene has CDR1 LNHDA and CDR2 SQIVND (reference sequence). The CDR3 covers 16 residues. CDR3 loop: CASSMAGTASYNEQFF.

This CDR3 is CASSQVRQITSTDTQYF. This chain uses TRBV14 with TRBJ2-3. Germline values: CDR1 SGHDN, CDR2 FVKESK. This CDR3 contains 17 residues.

The rearrangement joins TRBV20-1 to TRBJ2-3; with no DNA, the TCRdb D assignment of TRBD1 cannot be verified. This CDR3 is built from 15 residues. Germline CDR1 reads DFQATT; CDR2 reads SNEGSKA (reference sequence). The CDR3: CSASVDPLLGDTQYF.

The chain uses TRBV28 and TRBJ2-2; without DNA, the TCRdb call of TRBD1 cannot be checked. The CDR3 sequence is 14 residues long. Germline V lookup: CDR1 MDHEN, CDR2 SYDVKM. CDR3: CASSPDRPPPELFF.

The rearrangement uses TRBV5-1 and TRBJ2-3; TCRdb calls TRBD2, which cannot be checked without DNA. Germline CDR1 SGHRS, CDR2 YFSETQ. The CDR3 runs to 15 residues. This CDR3 reads CASSAGGYPPDTQYF.

The rearrangement uses TRBV20-1 and TRBJ2-7; without DNA, the TCRdb call of TRBD2 cannot be checked. This CDR3 is 13 amino acids long. CDR1 and CDR2 (germline): DFQATT, SNEGSKA (reference sequence). The CDR3 sequence is CSPWASGNYEQYF.

This CDR3 reads CAIRTDRDGAAEQYF. This chain joins TRBV10-3 and TRBJ2-7; the TCRdb call, TRBD1, lacks DNA for checking. The CDR3 spans 15 residues. Germline assignment: CDR1 ENHRY and CDR2 SYGVKD.

The chain recombines TRBV15 with TRBJ2-5; the TRBD2 assignment by TCRdb is unverifiable without DNA. This CDR3 contains 15 residues. From germline, CDR1 is LNHNV and CDR2 YYDKDF (reference sequence). The CDR3 protein is CATSSRTSGKETQYF.

V is TRBV29-1 and J is TRBJ1-5; no DNA is available, so the TRBD1 call from TCRdb remains unchecked. CDR1 and CDR2 from the germline V gene are SQVTM and ANQGSEA. The CDR3 spans 13 residues. The CDR3 reads CSAQTGSRQPQHF.

This chain uses TRBV6-5 with TRBJ2-1; TCRdb's D gene call, TRBD1, goes unchecked for lack of DNA. The CDR3 length is 14 residues. Germline CDR1 MNHEY, CDR2 SVGAGI. CDR3 loop: CASSSRDILDEQFF.

The CDR3 spells CATSPMGDTQYF. V gene TRBV15 combines with J gene TRBJ2-3. Germline-derived CDR1 and CDR2 are LNHNV and YYDKDF (reference sequence). This CDR3 contains 12 residues.

V gene TRBV29-1 combines with J gene TRBJ2-1; TCRdb indicates TRBD2, and absent DNA this call remains unverified. The CDR3 runs to 16 residues. Germline V gene data show CDR1 as SQVTM and CDR2 as ANQGSEA. CDR3 residues: CSVWGALAGGQGGQFF.

This chain uses TRBV2 with TRBJ2-7; TCRdb reports TRBD2, a call that lacks DNA to check it against. The germline V gene encodes CDR1 SNHLY and CDR2 FYNNEI. This CDR3 has 14 residues. CDR3 region: CASGLKAGSYEQYF.